These 22 T cell receptor beta chains were all obtained from the same sample, sequenced in a study of T cell changes during pregnancy in multiple sclerosis. Profiling relied on immunoSEQ multiplex PCR, and the TCRdb table lists in-frame clones only, not all of them. Of some 49,000 clones in the sample, 85% to 90% were seen once. Sequenced material: peripheral blood, taken after pregnancy. These receptors were collected from a female donor in good health, enrolled as a control in a pregnancy study.

The rearrangement uses TRBV21-1 and TRBJ2-1; the DNA was not compared with TRBD1, the D call given in the table. TRBV21-1 corresponds to a pseudogene. This CDR3 comprises 12 residues. Here the CDR3 DNA reads TGTGCCAGCAGCAACAGAGGGGGTGAGCAGTTCTTC. It yields the protein CASSNRGGEQFF.

The chain uses TRBV11-2 and TRBJ2-2, with D unresolved. V shed 2 bases and J shed 4 bases, with 8 bases lying between them. CDR3 length equals 14 residues. CDR1 SGHAT and CDR2 FQNNGV come from the germline V gene. The CDR3 region has the DNA TGTGCCAGCAGCTTAATCACGGGCACCGGGGAGCTGTTTTTT. Amino acids: CASSLITGTGELFF.

V usage is TRBV5-6 and J usage is TRBJ2-7, with 7 bases lining up with TRBD2. Germline lookup yields CDR1 SGHDT and CDR2 YYEEEE. V shed 0 bases and J 0 bases; nucleotides not matched to a gene: 3. The CDR3 is made up of 15 amino acids. This chain's CDR3 is CASSLVGGSSYEQYF. The CDR3 nucleotides read TGTGCCAGCAGCTTGGTAGGCGGGAGCTCCTACGAGCAGTACTTC.

This chain joins TRBV5-1 and TRBJ1-2; a possible D gene is TRBD1 (6 bases). CDR3 length: 14 amino acids. V lost 4 bases and J 0 bases, leaving 10 bases between the germline ends. Germline lookup yields CDR1 SGHRS and CDR2 YFSETQ. The CDR3 protein is CASSRDTPNYGYTF. Written as DNA, the CDR3 is TGCGCCAGCAGCCGGGACACCCCTAACTATGGCTACACCTTC.

The gene calls are TRBV27 and TRBJ1-4; a weak D match, TRBD1 (6 bases). Germline-derived CDR1 and CDR2 are MNHEY and SMNVEV (reference sequence). Trimming shortened V by 5 bases and J by 8 bases, and 9 bases separated the two germline ends. The CDR3 has 12 residues. The CDR3 here is CASSTRGEKLFF. The CDR3 DNA reads as TGTGCCAGCAGTACTAGGGGGGAAAAACTGTTTTTT.

This chain links TRBV19 with TRBJ1-1; 7 nucleotides line up with TRBD1. Trimming took 4 bases from V and 3 from J; bases not matched to a gene: 14. This CDR3 has 17 residues. From germline, CDR1 is LNHDA and CDR2 SQIVND (reference sequence). CDR3 region: CASSTRTGPLRHTEAFF. The CDR3 bases are TGTGCCAGTAGTACCCGGACAGGTCCCCTAAGGCACACTGAAGCTTTCTTT.

The rearrangement links TRBV25-1 to TRBJ2-7, with D perhaps matching TRBD1 (6 bases). Trimming shortened V by 2 bases and J by 4 bases, and 15 bases separated the two germline ends. The CDR3 extends over 15 amino acids. Germline V gene data show CDR1 as MGHDK and CDR2 as SYGVNS. Written as DNA, the CDR3 is TGTGCCAGCAGTGAAGCCCAGGGGCATAGATACGAGCAGTACTTC. Amino acids: CASSEAQGHRYEQYF.

The V gene is TRBV27, the J gene TRBJ2-1; D may be TRBD2 (7 bases). Trimming cost V 3 bases and J 3 bases, with 15 bases left between them. Germline V gene sequence: CDR1 MNHEY, CDR2 SMNVEV (reference sequence). This CDR3 is built from 16 residues. The CDR3 bases are TGTGCCAGCAGTTTCAACCGGGGGGCTCACTACAATGAGCAGTTCTTC. It is translated as CASSFNRGAHYNEQFF.

The chain has TRBV7-9 and TRBJ1-4; D ambiguous. The germline gives CDR1 SEHNR, CDR2 FQNEAQ (reference sequence). This CDR3 comprises 12 residues. The V end lost 3 bases, the J end lost 8 bases, and 7 bases lay between the germline ends. The CDR3 here is CASSLVEEKLFF. CDR3 sequence (DNA): TGTGCCAGCAGCTTGGTCGAGGAAAAACTGTTTTTT.

V is TRBV5-1 and J is TRBJ2-5, with 7 positions matching TRBD2. Germline trimming cut 4 bases from V and 4 bases from J; bases unmatched to any gene: 10. This CDR3 comprises 15 residues. Germline V gives CDR1 SGHRS, CDR2 YFSETQ. The CDR3 DNA is TGCGCCAGCAGCCCGGCCGGCCCGGGGGGAGAGACCCAGTACTTC. It yields the protein CASSPAGPGGETQYF.

The chain joins TRBV19 to TRBJ2-5; 13 bases map to TRBD2. The CDR3 length is 18 residues. J lost 2 bases, V lost 3 bases, and 9 bases had no gene match. The germline V gene has CDR1 LNHDA and CDR2 SQIVND (reference sequence). The CDR3 protein is CASSITIGTSGTQETQYF. The CDR3 nucleotides are TGTGCCAGTAGTATCACCATTGGGACTAGCGGGACTCAAGAGACCCAGTACTTC.

CDR3 loop: CASSLAEAHYEQYF. CDR3 nucleotide sequence: TGTGCCAGTAGTTTAGCGGAGGCCCACTACGAGCAGTACTTC. The V call is TRBV19, the J call TRBJ2-7; a weak D match, TRBD2 (6 bases). From germline, CDR1 is LNHDA and CDR2 SQIVND (reference sequence). The CDR3 is made up of 14 amino acids. The germline V and J ends were trimmed by 5 bases and 3 bases, with 14 bases remaining between them.

V and J are TRBV19 and TRBJ1-1, with no clear D. This CDR3 contains 13 residues. Germline V gene data show CDR1 as LNHDA and CDR2 as SQIVND (reference sequence). Trimming removed 4 bases from V and 1 base from J, with 7 bases in between. The CDR3: CASSTSGNTEAFF. The CDR3 bases are TGTGCCAGTAGTACATCGGGGAACACTGAAGCTTTCTTT.

This rearrangement joins TRBV5-1 to TRBJ2-1; TRBD1 might be the D (6 bases). Trimming removed 3 bases from V and 8 bases from J, with 24 bases in between. The germline V gene has CDR1 SGHRS and CDR2 YFSETQ. The CDR3 has 17 residues. The CDR3 DNA follows: TGCGCCAGCAGCTCACGAACAGGGATGGTGAATATATATGAGCAGTTCTTC. Translating it yields CASSSRTGMVNIYEQFF.

The V and J genes are TRBV4-1 and TRBJ1-2; D is undetermined. Germline V CDR1 and CDR2: MGHRA, YSYEKL. The V and J ends lost 1 base and 6 bases respectively, with 12 bases between them. The CDR3 spans 14 residues. This CDR3 reads CASSQVRQLDGYTF. DNA of the CDR3: TGCGCCAGCAGCCAAGTGCGGCAGCTCGATGGCTACACCTTC.

The V call is TRBV15, the J call TRBJ1-5, with unresolved D. The CDR3 sequence is 16 residues long. Trimming removed 0 bases from V and 11 bases from J, with 20 bases in between. Germline V gene sequence: CDR1 LNHNV, CDR2 YYDKDF (reference sequence). This chain's CDR3 is CATSRDVGGRRASQHF. CDR3 DNA: TGTGCCACCAGCAGAGATGTCGGAGGTAGGCGGGCCTCCCAGCATTTT.

The rearrangement joins TRBV11-2 to TRBJ2-1; no clear D. Germline V gives CDR1 SGHAT, CDR2 FQNNGV. This CDR3 contains 12 residues. V dropped 5 bases and J dropped 7 bases, with 9 bases sitting between them. The CDR3 reads CASSPLFNEQFF. The CDR3 DNA reads as TGTGCCAGCAGCCCCCTCTTTAATGAGCAGTTCTTC.

The CDR3 nucleotides read TGTGCCAGCAGTTTAAGGACGGGATCTAACTATGGCTACACCTTC. Translated, it gives CASSLRTGSNYGYTF. The rearrangement links TRBV27 to TRBJ1-2; D remains unclear. CDR3 length: 15 residues. Trimming cost V 2 bases and J 0 bases, with 10 bases left between them. Germline CDR1 and CDR2: MNHEY and SMNVEV (reference sequence).

The rearrangement joins TRBV7-9 to TRBJ1-2; 11 positions match TRBD1. Losses at the gene ends were 5 bases for V and 6 bases for J; bases not matched to a gene: 2. The CDR3 is made up of 13 amino acids. Per the germline V gene, CDR1 is SEHNR and CDR2 is FQNEAQ (reference sequence). CDR3 amino acids: CASSGDRGDGYTF. The CDR3 bases are TGTGCCAGCAGCGGGGACAGGGGGGATGGCTACACCTTC.

The V call is TRBV5-8, the J call TRBJ2-7; TRBD1 aligns across 10 bases. The length of the CDR3 is 14 residues. Germline CDR1 is SGHTS and CDR2 is YDEGEE. The V and J ends lost 4 bases and 3 bases, in that order; junction bases with no gene match: 4. The CDR3 sequence: CASSRRTGGYEQYF. The CDR3 nucleotides are TGTGCCAGCAGCCGCCGGACAGGGGGCTACGAGCAGTACTTC.

V usage is TRBV11-3 and J usage is TRBJ1-1; D is unclear. Germline lookup yields CDR1 SGHNT and CDR2 YENEEA. The CDR3 is made up of 15 amino acids. The V and J ends lost 2 bases and 1 base respectively, with 11 bases between them. CDR3 residues: CASSLRSTENTEAFF. The CDR3 coding sequence is TGTGCCAGCAGCTTACGTTCCACAGAGAACACTGAAGCTTTCTTT. Looking up the rest from reference TRBV11-3 and TRBJ1-1 gives the full variable domain: EAGVVQSPRYKIIEKKQPVAFWCNPISGHNTLYWYLQNLGQGPELLIRYENEEAVDDSQLPKDRFSAERLKGVDSTLKIQPAELGDSAVYLCASSLRSTENTEAFFGQGTRLTVV.

This rearrangement joins TRBV6-6 to TRBJ2-7; D uncertain. Germline V gene data show CDR1 as MNHNY and CDR2 as SVGAGI (reference sequence). V shed 6 bases and J shed 4 bases, with 13 bases lying between them. CDR3 length: 13 amino acids. CDR3 amino acids: CASSLELNYEQYF. CDR3 coding DNA: TGTGCCAGCAGCCTCGAGTTGAATTACGAGCAGTACTTC.